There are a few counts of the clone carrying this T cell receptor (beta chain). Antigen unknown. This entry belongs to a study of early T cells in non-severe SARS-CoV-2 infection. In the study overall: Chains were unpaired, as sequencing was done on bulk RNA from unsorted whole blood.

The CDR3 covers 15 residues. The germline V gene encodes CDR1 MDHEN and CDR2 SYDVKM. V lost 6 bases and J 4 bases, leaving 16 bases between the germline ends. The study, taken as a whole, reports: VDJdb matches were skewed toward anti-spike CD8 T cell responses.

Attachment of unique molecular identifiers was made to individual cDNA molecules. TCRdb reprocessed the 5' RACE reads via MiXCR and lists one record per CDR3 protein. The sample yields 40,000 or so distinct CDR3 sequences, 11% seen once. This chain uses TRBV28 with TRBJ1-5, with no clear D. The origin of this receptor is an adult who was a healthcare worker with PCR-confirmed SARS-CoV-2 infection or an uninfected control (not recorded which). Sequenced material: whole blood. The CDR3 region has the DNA TGTGCCAGCAGCCCCCACGGGAATCGGAATCAGCCCCAGCATTTT. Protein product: CASSPHGNRNQPQHF.